This T cell receptor beta chain emerged from a study of siplizumab effects on memory and regulatory T cells. The CDR3 is 16 amino acids. In germline, CDR1 is SGHRS, CDR2 YFSETQ. V gave up 0 bases and J gave up 2 bases, with 15 bases separating them. Study results and limitations: There was no confirmation of the suppressive function of proliferating Tregs from siplizumab cultures.

Approximately 10^5 TCR templates were assayed per sample. The protocol was immunoSEQ multiplex PCR, while the TCRdb copy is restricted to in-frame clones and leaves out a portion. This table holds about 120,000 clones, around nine tenths found once. Of note for this clone: Its antigen is as yet unknown.

This sequence joins TRBV5-1 and TRBJ2-7; D perhaps matches TRBD1 (5 bases). The TCR was taken from a human donor in good health. The material sequenced was CD4+ T cells sorted from blood. The CDR3 region has the DNA TGCGCCAGCAGCTTGGGCAGCAGGGTCCCCACCTACGAGCAGTACTTC. Protein: CASSLGSRVPTYEQYF.